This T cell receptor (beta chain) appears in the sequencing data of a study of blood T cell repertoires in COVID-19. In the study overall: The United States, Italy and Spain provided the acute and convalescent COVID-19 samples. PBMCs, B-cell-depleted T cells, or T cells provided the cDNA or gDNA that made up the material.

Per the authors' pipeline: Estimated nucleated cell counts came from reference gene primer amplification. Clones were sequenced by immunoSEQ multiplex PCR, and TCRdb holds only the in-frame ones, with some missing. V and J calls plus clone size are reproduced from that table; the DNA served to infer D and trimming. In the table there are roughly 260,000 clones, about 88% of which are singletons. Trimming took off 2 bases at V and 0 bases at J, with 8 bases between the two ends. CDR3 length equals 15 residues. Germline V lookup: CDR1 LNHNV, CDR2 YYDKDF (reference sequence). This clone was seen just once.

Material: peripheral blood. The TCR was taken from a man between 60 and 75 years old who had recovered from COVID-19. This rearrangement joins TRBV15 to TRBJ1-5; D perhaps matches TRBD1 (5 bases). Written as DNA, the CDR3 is TGTGCCACCAGCAGACTCACAGGTAGCAATCAGCCCCAGCATTTT. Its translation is CATSRLTGSNQPQHF. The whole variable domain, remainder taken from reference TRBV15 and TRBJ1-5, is DAMVIQNPRYQVTQFGKPVTLSCSQTLNHNVMYWYQQKSSQAPKLLFHYYDKDFNNEADTPDNFQSRRPNTSFCFLDIRSPGLGDTAMYLCATSRLTGSNQPQHFGDGTRLSIL.